The rows below give T cell receptor beta chains drawn from one sample of a study of T cells after yellow fever vaccination. MiXCR was run by TCRdb on the 5' RACE reads, yielding one entry per CDR3 protein. Of some 120,000 distinct CDR3 sequences in the sample, approximately 8.4% were seen once. Specimen: CD8+ T cells sorted from PBMCs, collected 45 days after the yellow fever booster vaccination. All receptors derive from a man aged 30 to 39 who received the YFV17D yellow fever vaccine. Each CDR3 is given with its conserved first and last residue. Each record gives: CDR3 protein, CDR3 DNA, V gene, clone size, D gene, J gene. D genes are given only for firm matches. Rows give clone size only sometimes, using once, few, many, or a class for an expanded clone.

cdr3_aa: CATSTDTQYF
cdr3_nt: TGTGCCACTTCAACAGATACGCAGTATTTT
v_call: TRBV7-2
clone_size: many
d_call: .
j_call: TRBJ2-3

cdr3_aa: CASINAGDQFF
cdr3_nt: TGCGCCAGCATAAATGCCGGAGATCAGTTCTTC
v_call: TRBV10-2
clone_size: many
d_call: .
j_call: TRBJ2-1

cdr3_aa: CASSLGPGTGDTEAFF
cdr3_nt: TGTGCCAGCAGCTTAGGGCCCGGGACAGGGGACACTGAAGCTTTCTTT
v_call: TRBV7-2
clone_size: many
d_call: TRBD1
j_call: TRBJ1-1

cdr3_aa: CASSPPLADTQYF
cdr3_nt: TGTGCCAGCAGTCCCCCCCTGGCAGATACGCAGTATTTT
v_call: TRBV12-3/TRBV12-4
clone_size: many
d_call: .
j_call: TRBJ2-3

cdr3_aa: CASSSSGRALLDTQYF
cdr3_nt: TGTGCCAGCAGCTCCTCTGGGCGGGCACTCCTAGATACGCAGTATTTT
v_call: TRBV11-2
clone_size: many
d_call: .
j_call: TRBJ2-3

cdr3_aa: CASSPVSGSLYEQYF
cdr3_nt: TGTGCCAGCTCCCCCGTGAGCGGGAGTCTCTACGAGCAGTACTTC
v_call: TRBV27
clone_size: many
d_call: TRBD2
j_call: TRBJ2-7

cdr3_aa: CASSSGQYSNQPQHF
cdr3_nt: TGTGCCAGCAGCTCTGGACAGTATAGCAATCAGCCCCAGCATTTT
v_call: TRBV12-3/TRBV12-4
clone_size: .
d_call: .
j_call: TRBJ1-5

cdr3_aa: CASSFSGVGETQYF
cdr3_nt: TGTGCCAGCAGCTTCTCCGGAGTCGGAGAGACCCAGTACTTC
v_call: TRBV7-3
clone_size: many
d_call: .
j_call: TRBJ2-5

cdr3_aa: CASDLRGHGHEQFF
cdr3_nt: TGTGCCAGCGACTTGAGGGGGCATGGACATGAGCAGTTCTTC
v_call: TRBV6-2/TRBV6-3
clone_size: many
d_call: TRBD1
j_call: TRBJ2-1

cdr3_aa: CSGGTPEEDEQYF
cdr3_nt: TGCAGCGGCGGGACCCCCGAGGAGGACGAGCAGTACTTC
v_call: TRBV29-1
clone_size: many
d_call: .
j_call: TRBJ2-7

cdr3_aa: CASSLSGERGGYADTQYF
cdr3_nt: TGTGCCAGCAGCCTCTCTGGGGAGCGGGGGGGCTATGCAGATACGCAGTATTTT
v_call: TRBV3-1
clone_size: few
d_call: TRBD2
j_call: TRBJ2-3

cdr3_aa: CASSSRTREETQYF
cdr3_nt: TGTGCCAGCAGCTCCCGGACTAGGGAAGAGACCCAGTACTTC
v_call: TRBV9
clone_size: few
d_call: TRBD2
j_call: TRBJ2-5

cdr3_aa: CASSLPPWDNTEAFF
cdr3_nt: TGCGCCAGCAGCTTGCCTCCTTGGGACAACACTGAAGCTTTCTTT
v_call: TRBV5-1
clone_size: many
d_call: .
j_call: TRBJ1-1

cdr3_aa: CASSVASGPPHNEQFF
cdr3_nt: TGTGCCAGCAGTGTTGCTAGCGGGCCCCCCCACAATGAGCAGTTCTTC
v_call: TRBV6-4
clone_size: many
d_call: TRBD2
j_call: TRBJ2-1

cdr3_aa: CASSETYTEAFF
cdr3_nt: TGTGCCAGCAGTGAGACGTACACTGAAGCTTTCTTT
v_call: TRBV12-3/TRBV12-4
clone_size: .
d_call: .
j_call: TRBJ1-1

cdr3_aa: CASRTGRVTEAFF
cdr3_nt: TGTGCCAGTAGGACAGGGCGGGTGACTGAAGCTTTCTTT
v_call: TRBV19
clone_size: many
d_call: TRBD1
j_call: TRBJ1-1

cdr3_aa: CASSARPNEQFF
cdr3_nt: TGTGCCAGCAGCGCCCGCCCCAATGAGCAGTTCTTC
v_call: TRBV9
clone_size: many
d_call: .
j_call: TRBJ2-1

cdr3_aa: CSARDLSGSVVGDEQFF
cdr3_nt: TGCAGTGCTAGAGATCTCAGCGGGAGTGTGGTGGGGGATGAGCAGTTCTTC
v_call: TRBV20-1
clone_size: .
d_call: TRBD2
j_call: TRBJ2-1

cdr3_aa: CASSPPALGGDTQYF
cdr3_nt: TGTGCCAGCAGCCCCCCGGCCCTCGGGGGGGATACGCAGTATTTT
v_call: TRBV7-8
clone_size: few
d_call: TRBD2
j_call: TRBJ2-3

cdr3_aa: CASSQEEGEGYSYEQYF
cdr3_nt: TGCGCCAGCAGCCAAGAAGAAGGGGAAGGATACTCCTACGAGCAGTACTTC
v_call: TRBV4-3
clone_size: many
d_call: .
j_call: TRBJ2-7

cdr3_aa: CASSFAGSPDTQYF
cdr3_nt: TGTGCCAGCAGCTTCGCGGGGTCACCCGATACGCAGTATTTT
v_call: TRBV7-8
clone_size: many
d_call: .
j_call: TRBJ2-3

cdr3_aa: CSARDITGLGETQYF
cdr3_nt: TGCAGTGCTAGAGATATAACTGGCCTGGGGGAGACCCAGTACTTC
v_call: TRBV20-1
clone_size: many
d_call: .
j_call: TRBJ2-5

cdr3_aa: CSATRQASSYEQYF
cdr3_nt: TGCAGCGCAACTCGACAGGCCAGCTCCTACGAGCAGTACTTC
v_call: TRBV29-1
clone_size: many
d_call: .
j_call: TRBJ2-7

cdr3_aa: CSARDQVKPYSNQPQHF
cdr3_nt: TGCAGTGCTAGAGATCAAGTAAAGCCTTATAGCAATCAGCCCCAGCATTTT
v_call: TRBV20-1
clone_size: many
d_call: .
j_call: TRBJ1-5

cdr3_aa: CASNTLGGGIYNEQFF
cdr3_nt: TGTGCCAGCAATACGCTGGGTGGTGGGATCTACAATGAGCAGTTCTTC
v_call: TRBV28
clone_size: few
d_call: .
j_call: TRBJ2-1

cdr3_aa: CASSSLQGAQAETQYF
cdr3_nt: TGTGCCAGCAGTAGCCTACAAGGGGCGCAGGCGGAGACCCAGTACTTC
v_call: TRBV6-2/TRBV6-3
clone_size: many
d_call: .
j_call: TRBJ2-5

cdr3_aa: CASSSSPGDGYTF
cdr3_nt: TGTGCCAGCAGCTCCTCCCCAGGGGATGGCTACACCTTC
v_call: TRBV7-9
clone_size: many
d_call: .
j_call: TRBJ1-2

cdr3_aa: CASSYSRMLATGELFF
cdr3_nt: TGTGCCAGCAGTTACTCGAGGATGTTAGCCACCGGGGAGCTGTTTTTT
v_call: TRBV6-5
clone_size: many
d_call: .
j_call: TRBJ2-2

cdr3_aa: CASSLSPARNEQFF
cdr3_nt: TGTGCCAGCAGCTTAAGCCCAGCGCGGAATGAGCAGTTCTTC
v_call: TRBV7-3
clone_size: many
d_call: .
j_call: TRBJ2-1

cdr3_aa: CASTTPDDGDEQFF
cdr3_nt: TGTGCCAGCACGACCCCAGACGATGGCGATGAGCAGTTCTTC
v_call: TRBV6-1
clone_size: .
d_call: .
j_call: TRBJ2-1

cdr3_aa: CASSLSIAGGGLFF
cdr3_nt: TGTGCCAGCAGTTTATCGATTGCGGGGGGCGGTTTGTTCTTC
v_call: TRBV27
clone_size: few
d_call: TRBD2
j_call: TRBJ2-1

cdr3_aa: CASSFPTRPYEQYF
cdr3_nt: TGTGCCAGCAGCTTCCCCACCCGCCCCTACGAGCAGTACTTC
v_call: TRBV11-1
clone_size: .
d_call: .
j_call: TRBJ2-7

cdr3_aa: CATSGGAPPTYEQYF
cdr3_nt: TGTGCCACCAGCGGGGGGGCCCCCCCCACCTACGAGCAGTACTTC
v_call: TRBV15
clone_size: .
d_call: .
j_call: TRBJ2-7

cdr3_aa: CASSPGLAGPDTQYF
cdr3_nt: TGTGCCAGCAGCCCGGGACTAGCGGGACCAGATACGCAGTATTTT
v_call: TRBV5-6
clone_size: many
d_call: TRBD2
j_call: TRBJ2-3

cdr3_aa: CASSLQGEETQYF
cdr3_nt: TGTGCCAGCAGTCTGCAGGGGGAAGAGACCCAGTACTTC
v_call: TRBV6-6
clone_size: many
d_call: TRBD1
j_call: TRBJ2-5

cdr3_aa: CASSAGTSGSLDTQYF
cdr3_nt: TGTGCCAGCAGCGCCGGGACTAGCGGGAGTCTAGATACGCAGTATTTT
v_call: TRBV7-6
clone_size: many
d_call: TRBD2
j_call: TRBJ2-3

cdr3_aa: CASSPPQGVTQHF
cdr3_nt: TGTGCCAGCAGCCCTCCCCAGGGTGTGACCCAGCATTTT
v_call: TRBV7-9
clone_size: many
d_call: .
j_call: TRBJ1-5

cdr3_aa: CASRLYAYNEQFF
cdr3_nt: TGTGCCAGCAGGCTATACGCCTACAATGAGCAGTTCTTC
v_call: TRBV7-9
clone_size: many
d_call: .
j_call: TRBJ2-1

cdr3_aa: CAWSGAGGPDTQYF
cdr3_nt: TGTGCCTGGAGTGGGGCGGGAGGACCAGATACGCAGTATTTT
v_call: TRBV30
clone_size: many
d_call: TRBD2
j_call: TRBJ2-3

cdr3_aa: CASSVLAGVNEQYF
cdr3_nt: TGTGCCAGCAGCGTACTAGCGGGAGTCAACGAGCAGTACTTC
v_call: TRBV27
clone_size: many
d_call: TRBD2
j_call: TRBJ2-7

cdr3_aa: CSVNQGTYEQYF
cdr3_nt: TGCAGCGTTAATCAGGGCACCTACGAGCAGTACTTC
v_call: TRBV29-1
clone_size: many
d_call: .
j_call: TRBJ2-7

cdr3_aa: CASSQAVRSGEQFF
cdr3_nt: TGCGCCAGCAGCCAAGCCGTGCGGTCCGGGGAGCAGTTCTTC
v_call: TRBV4-3
clone_size: many
d_call: .
j_call: TRBJ2-1

cdr3_aa: CASSLDGRTGWTEAFF
cdr3_nt: TGTGCCAGCAGTTTAGACGGACGAACAGGTTGGACTGAAGCTTTCTTT
v_call: TRBV12-3/TRBV12-4
clone_size: many
d_call: .
j_call: TRBJ1-1

cdr3_aa: CASSFGSRSPTDTQYF
cdr3_nt: TGTGCCAGCAGTTTTGGGAGCAGGTCCCCCACAGATACGCAGTATTTT
v_call: TRBV28
clone_size: .
d_call: .
j_call: TRBJ2-3

cdr3_aa: CASSLLGGKETQYF
cdr3_nt: TGTGCCAGCAGCTTGTTGGGGGGAAAAGAGACCCAGTACTTC
v_call: TRBV5-5
clone_size: many
d_call: .
j_call: TRBJ2-5

cdr3_aa: CASSKLAGGPDTQYF
cdr3_nt: TGTGCCAGCAGTAAACTAGCGGGAGGTCCAGATACGCAGTATTTT
v_call: TRBV6-4
clone_size: many
d_call: TRBD2
j_call: TRBJ2-3

cdr3_aa: CASSDSGKAGETQYF
cdr3_nt: TGTGCCAGCAGCGATAGCGGGAAGGCCGGAGAGACCCAGTACTTC
v_call: TRBV9
clone_size: .
d_call: TRBD2
j_call: TRBJ2-5

cdr3_aa: CASGLTLETQYF
cdr3_nt: TGTGCTAGTGGTTTGACCCTAGAGACCCAGTACTTC
v_call: TRBV12-5
clone_size: many
d_call: .
j_call: TRBJ2-5

cdr3_aa: CASSPGGGTYEQYF
cdr3_nt: TGTGCCAGCAGTCCAGGGGGGGGAACCTACGAGCAGTACTTC
v_call: TRBV13
clone_size: .
d_call: .
j_call: TRBJ2-7

cdr3_aa: CSASADQETQYF
cdr3_nt: TGCAGTGCTAGTGCGGACCAAGAGACCCAGTACTTC
v_call: TRBV20-1
clone_size: many
d_call: .
j_call: TRBJ2-5

cdr3_aa: CASSLHSYEQYF
cdr3_nt: TGTGCCAGCAGTCTACATAGCTACGAGCAGTACTTC
v_call: TRBV25-1
clone_size: many
d_call: .
j_call: TRBJ2-7

cdr3_aa: CASSRLAGAYETQYF
cdr3_nt: TGTGCCAGCAGCCGATTAGCAGGGGCCTACGAGACCCAGTACTTC
v_call: TRBV5-6
clone_size: many
d_call: .
j_call: TRBJ2-5